The 24 T cell receptor beta chains below all came from one sample that was sequenced in a study of cytomegalovirus exposure and HLA in healthy donors. PCR used 60 Vbeta primers and 13 Jbeta primers. Method: immunoSEQ multiplex PCR; TCRdb's copy keeps in-frame clones and lacks some. The sample contains some 190,000 clones, roughly four fifths of which appear only once. The sequenced sample was PBMCs. The source is a woman younger than 45 in good health and CMV-seropositive.

V and J are TRBV28 and TRBJ1-3; a weak D match, TRBD1 (6 bases). CDR1 and CDR2 from the germline V gene are MDHEN and SYDVKM. CDR3 length equals 14 residues. V was pared by 5 bases and J by 2 bases, with 10 bases between. The CDR3 bases are TGTGCCAGCAGTCTACAGGGTACTGGAAACACCATATATTTT. Residues: CASSLQGTGNTIYF. The complete variable domain, with remaining parts taken from reference TRBV28 and TRBJ1-3, reads DVKVTQSSRYLVKRTGEKVFLECVQDMDHENMFWYRQDPGLGLRLIYFSYDVKMKEKGDIPEGYSVSREKKERFSLILESASTNQTSMYLCASSLQGTGNTIYFGEGSWLTVV.

CDR3 sequence: CASSPGQGGNEQYF. The CDR3 DNA reads TGTGCCAGCAGCCCCGGACAGGGCGGCAACGAGCAGTACTTC. The chain recombines TRBV2 with TRBJ2-5; 8 bases agree with TRBD1. The better agreement between TRBJ2-7 and the DNA end casts doubt on the J call. CDR3 length equals 14 residues. Germline CDR1 SNHLY, CDR2 FYNNEI.

This clone has only a few counts. The chain recombines TRBV5-5 with TRBJ1-4; a possible D gene is TRBD1 (6 bases). Germline V gives CDR1 SGHKS, CDR2 YYEKEE (reference sequence). CDR3 size: 13 residues. V dropped 2 bases and J dropped 7 bases, with 9 bases sitting between them. CDR3 loop: CASSFGGPEKLFF. In DNA form, the CDR3 reads TGTGCCAGCAGCTTCGGGGGGCCTGAAAAACTGTTTTTT.

The chain links TRBV18 to TRBJ2-3, with a possible D match to TRBD1 (6 bases). CDR1 and CDR2 from the germline V gene are KGHSH and LQKENI. V gave up 3 bases and J gave up 6 bases, with 16 bases separating them. The CDR3 length is 15 residues. DNA of the CDR3: TGTGCCAGCTCACCGACAGGTCGACTGCCCGATACGCAGTATTTT. It encodes CASSPTGRLPDTQYF. Looking up the rest from reference TRBV18 and TRBJ2-3 gives the full variable domain: NAGVMQNPRHLVRRRGQEARLRCSPMKGHSHVYWYRQLPEEGLKFMVYLQKENIIDESGMPKERFSAEFPKEGPSILRIQQVVRGDSAAYFCASSPTGRLPDTQYFGPGTRLTVL.

The CDR3 region is CASSSSTKRFGDTQYF. The CDR3 region has the DNA TGTGCCAGCAGTTCCTCGACTAAGAGATTTGGAGATACGCAGTATTTT. The chain carries TRBV28 and TRBJ2-3; TRBD2 is a possible D gene (5 bases). The CDR3 sequence is 16 residues long. Germline V gives CDR1 MDHEN, CDR2 SYDVKM. V was clipped by 4 bases and J by 5 bases, with 19 bases between them.

The V gene is TRBV28, the J gene TRBJ1-1, with D possibly TRBD1 on 5 matching bases. V lost 7 bases to trimming and J lost 4 bases, with 19 bases between them. The CDR3 is made up of 15 amino acids. Per germline, CDR1 MDHEN and CDR2 SYDVKM. CDR3: CASTRRGSSVTEAFF. DNA for the CDR3: TGTGCCAGCACCCGGCGGGGGAGCAGCGTCACTGAAGCTTTCTTT.

The chain employs TRBV27 and TRBJ2-7; 8 bases match TRBD1. Trimming cost V 9 bases and J 6 bases; bases outside gene matches: 10. This CDR3 region has 13 residues. The germline gives CDR1 MNHEY, CDR2 SMNVEV (reference sequence). The CDR3 sequence: CASWTGRGSEQYF. CDR3 sequence (DNA): TGTGCCAGTTGGACAGGGCGAGGCAGCGAGCAGTACTTC.

For this clone: Other nucleotide sequences from this sample produce the same CDR3. The chain joins TRBV9 to TRBJ2-7, with TRBD1 matching 9 bases. The CDR3 covers 14 residues. Trimming removed 0 bases from V and 4 bases from J; junction bases left unmatched: 2. From germline, CDR1 is SGDLS and CDR2 YYNGEE. The CDR3 loop is CASSVGTGAYEQYF. Here the CDR3 DNA reads TGTGCCAGCAGCGTAGGGACAGGGGCATACGAGCAGTACTTC.

The count of this clone is one. The V gene is TRBV6-6, the J gene TRBJ2-7; 8 positions agree with TRBD2. Per germline, CDR1 MNHNY and CDR2 SVGAGI (reference sequence). The J segment lost 3 bases and the V segment lost 4 bases, leaving 8 bases of the junction unmatched. The CDR3 has 15 residues. The CDR3 sequence is CASSSPRGAIYEQYF. CDR3 sequence (DNA): TGTGCCAGCAGTTCCCCGCGGGGGGCCATCTACGAGCAGTACTTC.

This clone was seen a few times. The chain couples TRBV7-6 to TRBJ2-3; unclear D gene. Trimming shortened V by 2 bases and J by 0 bases, and 18 bases separated the two germline ends. CDR3 length: 18 amino acids. Germline-derived CDR1 and CDR2 are SGHVS and FNYEAQ. CDR3 region: CASSLSPAILSSTDTQYF. CDR3 nucleotide sequence: TGTGCCAGCAGCTTAAGCCCCGCCATCTTGTCGAGCACAGATACGCAGTATTTT.

The gene calls are TRBV7-6 and TRBJ2-3; 7 bases map to TRBD1. The CDR3 has 13 amino acids. Germline CDR1 reads SGHVS; CDR2 reads FNYEAQ. J lost 4 bases, V lost 4 bases, and 2 bases had no gene match. For the CDR3, the DNA is TGTGCCAGCAGCTCGGACAGGCCAGATACGCAGTATTTT. Its protein product is CASSSDRPDTQYF.

The chain couples TRBV5-1 to TRBJ2-7, with 9 bases lining up with TRBD2. The CDR3 is 15 amino acids. V was pared by 2 bases and J by 2 bases, with 5 bases of the junction left unmatched. In germline, CDR1 is SGHRS, CDR2 YFSETQ. The CDR3 DNA follows: TGCGCCAGCAGCTTTGCACTAGCGGGTACCTACGAGCAGTACTTC. This codes for CASSFALAGTYEQYF. The whole variable domain, filled in from reference TRBV5-1 and TRBJ2-7, reads KAGVTQTPRYLIKTRGQQVTLSCSPISGHRSVSWYQQTPGQGLQFLFEYFSETQRNKGNFPGRFSGRQFSNSRSEMNVSTLELGDSALYLCASSFALAGTYEQYFGPGTRLTVT.

CDR3 residues: CASSVPLNRGHEAFF. The CDR3 coding sequence is TGTGCCAGCAGCGTCCCACTAAACAGGGGGCATGAAGCTTTCTTT. This chain links TRBV9 with TRBJ1-1; 9 bases agree with TRBD1. Germline loops: CDR1 SGDLS, CDR2 YYNGEE. V dropped 2 bases and J dropped 7; count of bases not matched to a gene: 9. This CDR3 is 15 amino acids long. Full variable domain (missing parts from reference TRBV9 and TRBJ1-1): DSGVTQTPKHLITATGQRVTLRCSPRSGDLSVYWYQQSLDQGLQFLIQYYNGEERAKGNILERFSAQQFPDLHSELNLSSLELGDSALYFCASSVPLNRGHEAFFGQGTRLTVV.

The chain has TRBV28 and TRBJ1-1, with 8 bases that match TRBD1. The CDR3 spans 14 residues. Trimming took 4 bases from V and 4 from J; bases not matched to a gene: 5. Germline V gene data show CDR1 as MDHEN and CDR2 as SYDVKM. The CDR3 DNA is TGTGCCAGCAGTTCTACAGGGGGGCGCACTGAAGCTTTCTTT. Translated: CASSSTGGRTEAFF. The complete variable domain, with remaining parts taken from reference TRBV28 and TRBJ1-1, reads DVKVTQSSRYLVKRTGEKVFLECVQDMDHENMFWYRQDPGLGLRLIYFSYDVKMKEKGDIPEGYSVSREKKERFSLILESASTNQTSMYLCASSSTGGRTEAFFGQGTRLTVV.

This chain joins TRBV15 and TRBJ2-7; D is unresolved. CDR3 size: 14 residues. Germline-derived CDR1 and CDR2 are LNHNV and YYDKDF (reference sequence). With 5 bases removed from V and 3 bases from J, the gap between germline ends came to 14 bases. CDR3 in amino acids: CATSPSGGFYEQYF. For the CDR3, the DNA is TGTGCCACCAGCCCCTCAGGTGGATTCTACGAGCAGTACTTC. The full variable domain, in which reference TRBV15 and TRBJ2-7 provide the parts outside the CDR3, is DAMVIQNPRYQVTQFGKPVTLSCSQTLNHNVMYWYQQKSSQAPKLLFHYYDKDFNNEADTPDNFQSRRPNTSFCFLDIRSPGLGDTAMYLCATSPSGGFYEQYFGPGTRLTVT.

The gene calls are TRBV2 and TRBJ1-2; 8 bases fit TRBD1. Germline CDR1 is SNHLY and CDR2 is FYNNEI. This CDR3 region has 14 residues. The V segment lost 4 bases and the J segment 11 bases; nucleotides outside the gene matches: 12. CDR3 in DNA: TGTGCCAGCAGTGGAGGTGGGACAGGCTCGAGGTACACCTTC. This sequence encodes CASSGGGTGSRYTF.

This clone was found a few times. V gene TRBV4-1 combines with J gene TRBJ1-4; 8 nucleotides match TRBD1. V lost 1 base to trimming and J lost 6 bases; unmatched junction nucleotides: 4. CDR1 is MGHRA, CDR2 YSYEKL, per germline. The CDR3 loop spans 15 amino acids. CDR3 region: CASSQVRTGYEKLFF. In DNA, the CDR3 is TGCGCCAGCAGCCAAGTGCGGACAGGGTATGAAAAACTGTTTTTT.

This clone appeared a single time. The V gene is TRBV2, the J gene TRBJ2-1; 8 bases agree with TRBD2. Germline CDR1 is SNHLY and CDR2 is FYNNEI. The CDR3 covers 14 residues. J lost 4 bases, V lost 5 bases, and 4 bases had no gene match. The CDR3 here is CASSSGRGYNEQFF. The CDR3 DNA is TGTGCCAGCAGTAGCGGGAGAGGTTACAATGAGCAGTTCTTC.

This clone was found once. This chain uses TRBV4-1 with TRBJ1-4, with 7 bases lining up with TRBD1. This CDR3 is built from 15 residues. The V gene's germline CDR1 is MGHRA and CDR2 YSYEKL. The trim removed 4 bases at V and 3 bases at J, leaving 5 bases unmatched. CDR3: CASSPRDRANEKLFF. As DNA, the CDR3 is TGCGCCAGCAGCCCCCGGGACAGAGCTAATGAAAAACTGTTTTTT.

The chain employs TRBV5-1 and TRBJ2-5, with D possibly being TRBD2 (5 bases). The V gene lost 0 bases and the J gene lost 4 bases, with 16 bases spanning the gap. Germline assignment: CDR1 SGHRS and CDR2 YFSETQ. The CDR3 consists of 16 residues. CDR3 sequence reads: CASSLAGERNAETQYF. DNA of the CDR3: TGCGCCAGCAGCTTGGCCGGAGAGCGGAATGCAGAGACCCAGTACTTC.

V usage is TRBV28 and J usage is TRBJ1-5, with 9 bases fitting TRBD1. Germline CDR1 and CDR2: MDHEN and SYDVKM. This CDR3 comprises 15 residues. V gave up 4 bases and J gave up 3 bases; unmatched junction bases: 4. CDR3 nucleotide sequence: TGTGCCAGCAGTTGGGACAGGGTCGCCAATCAGCCCCAGCATTTT. Protein sequence: CASSWDRVANQPQHF.

The sample holds a few counts of this clone. The chain links TRBV5-4 to TRBJ1-3, with D unresolved. Trimming stripped 0 bases from V and 3 bases from J, with 13 bases between. The CDR3 extends over 16 amino acids. Germline assignment: CDR1 SGHNT and CDR2 YYREEE (reference sequence). The CDR3 region has the DNA TGTGCCAGCAGCTTGGGTCAGCCCGGGAATGGAAACACCATATATTTT. It encodes CASSLGQPGNGNTIYF. The full variable domain, its missing parts supplied by reference TRBV5-4 and TRBJ1-3, is ETGVTQSPTHLIKTRGQQVTLRCSSQSGHNTVSWYQQALGQGPQFIFQYYREEENGRGNFPPRFSGLQFPNYSSELNVNALELDDSALYLCASSLGQPGNGNTIYFGEGSWLTVV.

The gene calls are TRBV7-2 and TRBJ2-5; 7 bases are shared with TRBD1. Unmatched junction bases numbered 5, after V lost 1 base and J lost 3 bases. Germline V gene data show CDR1 as SGHTA and CDR2 as FQGNSA. This CDR3 has 15 residues. The CDR3 sequence is CASSLGVGGEETQYF. The DNA of the CDR3 is TGTGCCAGCAGCTTAGGTGTAGGGGGCGAAGAGACCCAGTACTTC.

In this sample, this clone turned up a few times. This sequence joins TRBV2 and TRBJ2-5, with a tentative D call TRBD1 (8 bases). This CDR3 is 13 amino acids long. V was cut by 3 bases and J by 7 bases, with 12 bases left in between. Germline values: CDR1 SNHLY, CDR2 FYNNEI. The CDR3 reads CASSDTGGVTQYF. The CDR3 DNA follows: TGTGCCAGCAGTGATACAGGGGGGGTGACCCAGTACTTC.